This paragraph covers one T cell receptor (beta chain) sequence. This specimen belongs to a study of regulatory T cells in long-lasting Graves disease. Sequencing libraries for TCR beta were prepared with iRepertoire HTBI primers and Arm-PCR of CDR3 regions. MiXCR, run by TCRdb on the multiplex PCR reads, gives a single entry per CDR3 protein. The sample carries approximately 490,000 distinct CDR3 sequences, around 15% recorded once. As to time point: newly diagnosed GD, antithyroid drugs for less than 3 months. PBMCs provided the RNA from which the TCR library was made. These data were likewise used in another study, on T cells in Graves' hyperthyroidism and ophthalmopathy.

This TCR was sampled from a man aged 35 to 55 with Graves disease. Sample: peripheral blood mononuclear cells (PBMCs), taken at new diagnosis, from a patient treated with antithyroid drugs.

The CDR3, as DNA: TGTGCCAGTAGCAACCCAGGTGCCTCTGGGGCCAACGTCCTGACTTTC. Protein: CASSNPGASGANVLTF. The chain recombines TRBV19 with TRBJ2-6; unclear D gene. Trimming took off 6 bases at V and 0 bases at J, with 12 bases between the two ends. This CDR3 region has 16 residues. Germline V gives CDR1 LNHDA, CDR2 SQIVND (reference sequence).